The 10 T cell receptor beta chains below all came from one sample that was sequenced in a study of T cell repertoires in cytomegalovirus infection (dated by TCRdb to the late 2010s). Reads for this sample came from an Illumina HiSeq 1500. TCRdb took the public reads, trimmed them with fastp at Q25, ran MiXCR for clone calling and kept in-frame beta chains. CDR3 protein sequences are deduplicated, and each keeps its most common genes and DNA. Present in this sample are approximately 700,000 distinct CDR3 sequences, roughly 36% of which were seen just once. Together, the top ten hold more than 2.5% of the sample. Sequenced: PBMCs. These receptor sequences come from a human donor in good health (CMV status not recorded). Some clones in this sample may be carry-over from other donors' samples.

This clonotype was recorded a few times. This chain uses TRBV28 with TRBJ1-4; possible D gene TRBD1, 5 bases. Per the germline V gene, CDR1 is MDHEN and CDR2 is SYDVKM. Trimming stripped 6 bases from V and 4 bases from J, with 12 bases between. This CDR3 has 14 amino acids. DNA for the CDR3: TGTGCCAGCAGCCTTTGGGGGATTAATGAAAAACTGTTTTTT. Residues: CASSLWGINEKLFF.

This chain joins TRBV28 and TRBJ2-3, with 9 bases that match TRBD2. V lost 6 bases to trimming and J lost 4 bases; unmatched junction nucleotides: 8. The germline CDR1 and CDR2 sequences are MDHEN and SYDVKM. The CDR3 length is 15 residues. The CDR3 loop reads CASSGGGRGADTQYF. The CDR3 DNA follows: TGTGCCAGCAGCGGGGGCGGGAGGGGGGCAGATACGCAGTATTTT.

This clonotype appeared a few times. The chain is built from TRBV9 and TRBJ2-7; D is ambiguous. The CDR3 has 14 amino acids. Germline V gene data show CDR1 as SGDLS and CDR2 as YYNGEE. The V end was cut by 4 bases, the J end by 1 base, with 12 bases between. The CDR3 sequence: CASSTGSASYEQYF. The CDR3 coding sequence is TGTGCCAGCAGCACCGGGTCAGCTTCCTACGAGCAGTACTTC.

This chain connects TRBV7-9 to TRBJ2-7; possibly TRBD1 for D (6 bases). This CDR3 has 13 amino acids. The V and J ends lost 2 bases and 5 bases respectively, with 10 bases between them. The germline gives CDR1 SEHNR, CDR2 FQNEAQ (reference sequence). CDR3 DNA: TGTGCCAGCAGCTTAAGACAGGTCGACGAGCAGTACTTC. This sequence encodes CASSLRQVDEQYF.

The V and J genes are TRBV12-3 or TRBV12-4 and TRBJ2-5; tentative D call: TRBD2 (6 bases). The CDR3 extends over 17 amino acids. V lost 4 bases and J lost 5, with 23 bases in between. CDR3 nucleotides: TGTGCCAGCAGTTCACGCGGGATTCCTGGGGTCGGGGAGACCCAGTACTTC. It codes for CASSSRGIPGVGETQYF.

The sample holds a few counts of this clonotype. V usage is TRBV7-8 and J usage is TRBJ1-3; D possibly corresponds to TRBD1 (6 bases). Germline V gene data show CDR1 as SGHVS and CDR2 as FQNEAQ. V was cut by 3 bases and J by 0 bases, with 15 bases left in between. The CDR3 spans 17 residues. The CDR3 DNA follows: TGTGCCAGCAGCTTGAGTTCCGCAGGGGCCTCTGGAAACACCATATATTTT. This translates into CASSLSSAGASGNTIYF.

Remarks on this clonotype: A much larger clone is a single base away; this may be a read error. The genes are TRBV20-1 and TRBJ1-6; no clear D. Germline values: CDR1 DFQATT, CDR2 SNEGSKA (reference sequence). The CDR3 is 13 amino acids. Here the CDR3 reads CSARDGKNSPPHF. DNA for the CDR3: TGCAGTGCTAGAGATGGAAAAAATTCACCCCCCCACTTT.

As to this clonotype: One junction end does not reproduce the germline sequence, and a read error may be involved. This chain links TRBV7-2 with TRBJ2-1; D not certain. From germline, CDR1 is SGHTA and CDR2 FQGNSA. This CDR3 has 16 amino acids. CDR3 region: CASSLVSQLLYNEQFF. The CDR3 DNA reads TGTGCTAGCAGCTTAGTATCACAGCTGCTCTACAATGAGCAGTTCTTC.

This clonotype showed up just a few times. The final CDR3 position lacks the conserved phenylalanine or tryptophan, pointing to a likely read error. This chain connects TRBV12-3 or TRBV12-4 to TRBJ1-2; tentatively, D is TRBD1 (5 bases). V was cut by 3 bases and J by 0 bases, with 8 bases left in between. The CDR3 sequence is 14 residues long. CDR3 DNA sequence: TGTGCCAGCAGTTTGGGACGGGCTAACTATGGCTACACCTTA. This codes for CASSLGRANYGYTL.

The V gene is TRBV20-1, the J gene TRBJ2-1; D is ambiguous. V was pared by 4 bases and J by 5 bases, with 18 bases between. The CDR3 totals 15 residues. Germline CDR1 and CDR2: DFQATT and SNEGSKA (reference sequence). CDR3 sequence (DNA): TGCAGTGCTACCCGACCGCTGAGCTTGGACAATGAGCAGTTCTTC. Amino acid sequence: CSATRPLSLDNEQFF.